This T cell receptor (beta chain) was captured in a study of regulatory T cells in long-lasting Graves disease. The CDR3 extends over 14 amino acids. Germline trimming cut 6 bases from V and 10 bases from J; bases unmatched to any gene: 12. In germline, CDR1 is KGHSH, CDR2 LQKENI. Study conclusions and caveats: Persistent Graves' disease cases displayed lower TCR diversity than newly diagnosed ones.

The time point is: newly diagnosed GD, antithyroid drugs for less than 3 months. Scientists built the TCR library using RNA that was extracted from PBMCs. Building of the TCR beta libraries involved iRepertoire HTBI primers and Arm-PCR of CDR3 regions. From the multiplex PCR reads, TCRdb called clonotypes with MiXCR, one entry per CDR3 protein. The sample contains 350,000 to 450,000 distinct CDR3 sequences, about 12% of which appear only once. As regards this clonotype: Its antigen is as yet unknown. This clone may be a read error of a much larger clone one base away.

These data were also filed under a second study, of T cells in Graves' hyperthyroidism and ophthalmopathy.

The sequencing used peripheral blood mononuclear cells (PBMCs), collected at new diagnosis, from a patient treated with antithyroid drugs. The TCR was taken from a woman aged 18-30 years with Graves disease. The J gene is TRBJ2-1, the V gene TRBV18, with 7 positions matching TRBD2. CDR3 region: CASSWGGATYEQFF. The CDR3 DNA reads TGTGCCAGCTCCTGGGGAGGGGCCACCTACGAGCAGTTCTTC. The whole variable domain, filled in from reference TRBV18 and TRBJ2-1, reads NAGVMQNPRHLVRRRGQEARLRCSPMKGHSHVYWYRQLPEEGLKFMVYLQKENIIDESGMPKERFSAEFPKEGPSILRIQQVVRGDSAAYFCASSWGGATYEQFFGPGTRLTVL.